This TCR beta chain was captured by sequencing in a study of blood T cell repertoires in COVID-19. This CDR3 has 15 residues. Per the germline V gene, CDR1 is MNHEY and CDR2 is SVGEGT. V gave up 0 bases and J gave up 6 bases, with 14 bases separating them. Per the authors' pipeline: For nucleated cells, counts were estimated from reference gene primer amplification. Data came from immunoSEQ multiplex PCR; TCRdb stores just in-frame clones and leaves some out. The V and J calls and clone size are taken from that table; D and trimming were inferred from the DNA. The sample has about 350,000 clones, roughly 87% seen once. The age range of participants was 18 to 89 years, with residence in under 25 US areas. Cohort 3 recovered donors had two negative PCRs, clearance, or symptom resolution.

The clonotype comes from a woman between 25 and 40 years old who had recovered from COVID-19. Sequenced material: PBMCs or T cells enriched from blood (not recorded which). This sequence joins TRBV6-2 or TRBV6-3 and TRBJ1-1; tentatively, D is TRBD1 (5 bases). The CDR3 here is CASSYSPGKGSEAFF. In DNA, the CDR3 is TGTGCCAGCAGTTACTCCCCAGGGAAAGGGTCTGAAGCTTTCTTT.